These 10 T cell receptor beta chains share one sample of origin, sequenced in a study of T cell clusters in autoimmune cytopenias. One tube held mixed TRB-A and TRB-B primer pools for touch-down PCR. TCRdb reprocessed the multiplex PCR reads; each CDR3 protein has one entry and no DNA is given. The record lists about 4,500 distinct CDR3 sequences, of which the ten most abundant hold around 11%. TRB amplification used 200 to 250 ng of peripheral blood genomic DNA. These data were also filed under a second study, of T cell repertoires in aging, cancer and after chemotherapy.

The sample comprised peripheral blood. All receptors derive from a human donor in good health.

By frequency, this clonotype registers medium-sized. This chain uses TRBV6-2 or TRBV6-3 with TRBJ1-1. Germline V lookup: CDR1 MNHEY, CDR2 SVGEGT. This CDR3 has 13 residues. The CDR3 loop reads CASSYRMNTEAFF.

This clonotype registers medium-sized by frequency. This chain links TRBV29-1 with TRBJ1-5. CDR3 length: 13 amino acids. Germline loops: CDR1 SQVTM, CDR2 ANQGSEA. CDR3 in amino acids: CSVAKERNQPQHF.

This clonotype is labeled large based on frequency. This chain links TRBV11-3 with TRBJ2-6. This CDR3 spans 13 amino acids. The germline gives CDR1 SGHNT, CDR2 YENEEA. CDR3 sequence reads: CASSRIRANVLTF.

V and J are TRBV10-1 and TRBJ2-2. The germline CDR1 and CDR2 sequences are WNHNN and SYGVQD (reference sequence). This CDR3 region has 14 residues. The CDR3 reads CASSDNSYPGELFF.

This chain connects TRBV7-9 to TRBJ2-1. This CDR3 spans 13 amino acids. Germline V gives CDR1 SEHNR, CDR2 FQNEAQ (reference sequence). CDR3 sequence reads: CASSLAGQYEQFF.

This clonotype ranks as medium-sized in terms of frequency. This sequence joins TRBV30 and TRBJ1-4. The CDR3 extends over 15 amino acids. Germline loops: CDR1 GTSNPN, CDR2 SVGIG (reference sequence). CDR3 region: CAWSVPTATNEKLFF. The complete variable domain, with remaining parts taken from reference TRBV30 and TRBJ1-4, reads SQTIHQWPATLVQPVGSPLSLECTVEGTSNPNLYWYRQAAGRGLQLLFYSVGIGQISSEVPQNLSASRPQDRQFILSSKKLLLSDSGFYLCAWSVPTATNEKLFFGSGTQLSVL.

This clonotype is medium-sized by frequency. Here the CDR3 reads CASRNRGSETQYF. This sequence joins TRBV19 and TRBJ2-5; TCRdb outputs TRBD1, but without DNA this stays unchecked. The CDR3 has 13 amino acids. Germline V gene lookup returns CDR1 LNHDA and CDR2 SQIVND (reference sequence).

This clonotype ranks as medium-sized in terms of frequency. The genes are TRBV6-2 or TRBV6-3 and TRBJ2-7; TCRdb's D gene call, TRBD1, goes unchecked for lack of DNA. Germline assignment: CDR1 MNHEY and CDR2 SVGEGT. The CDR3 contains 14 residues. The CDR3 loop reads CASTDGGKRDEQYF.

V usage is TRBV4-2 and J usage is TRBJ2-1; TCRdb designates TRBD2, a call that cannot be tested without DNA. The length of the CDR3 is 18 residues. Germline V gene lookup returns CDR1 LGHNA and CDR2 YNFKEQ. Here the CDR3 reads CASSQEVALALPYNEQFF.

The chain combines TRBV24-1 with TRBJ2-2; the D call of TRBD2 rests on TCRdb alone, since no DNA is present to check it. The CDR3 contains 16 residues. Germline CDR1 KGHDR, CDR2 SFDVKD. The CDR3 loop is CATSDWRAGGDGELFF.